This TCR beta chain is drawn from a study of human T cells and chemical hapten exposure. Study at large: Patients had diphenylcyclopropenone applied to the scalp weekly throughout the approximately 25-week study. Mostly female patients had alopecia areata, totalis or universalis. Per-sample TCR yields varied mainly from small pooled library volume differences.

The table lists this clonotype with many counts. Time point defined: patch test 2, 6 weeks after DPC sensitization. This sample's treatment: therapeutic diphenylcyclopropenone sensitization with weekly scalp DPC. During construction of the library, unique molecular identifiers were attached to individual cDNA molecules for quantitative, reproducible TCR counting. TCRdb independently ran MiXCR on the RACE reads; one entry per CDR3 protein. The sample yields tens of thousands of distinct CDR3 sequences, 10% seen once. This clonotype was obtained from a woman in her forties or fifties with alopecia areata. Some clones in this sample may be carry-over from other donors' samples. The input for sequencing was whole blood, taken in connection with sensitization to the hapten diphenylcyclopropenone (DPC).

The DNA of the CDR3 is TGTGCCAGCAGCCAAGATCCGGGACTGCACAGCTCCTACAATGAGCAGTTCTTC. This sequence encodes CASSQDPGLHSSYNEQFF. The V call is TRBV4-2, the J call TRBJ2-1, with a weak D call TRBD2 (6 bases). The V gene's germline CDR1 is LGHNA and CDR2 YNFKEQ. This CDR3 is built from 18 residues. V lost 0 bases and J 0 bases, leaving 15 bases between the germline ends.